Below, 17 T cell receptor beta chains from the same sample are listed, as sequenced in a study of tumor and adjacent non-tumor tissue in lung cancer. Three rounds of nested PCR, following a modified ARM-PCR protocol, produced the TCRbeta library. In TCRdb, the multiplex PCR reads were re-called with MiXCR into one record per CDR3 protein. The sample has approximately 77,000 distinct CDR3 sequences; approximately 80% are singletons. The template was RNA from unsorted bulk tissue. This non-tumor lung sample came from over 3 cm beyond the tumor edge. Sequencing was carried out using distant non-tumor lung tissue. The receptor set was obtained from a man in his sixties with non-small cell lung cancer.

Comments on this clonotype: This may arise from a read error, as a much more abundant clone is one base away. The chain has TRBV12-5 and TRBJ2-1; TRBD1 is a possible D gene (5 bases). With 3 bases removed from V and 9 bases from J, the gap between germline ends came to 12 bases. Germline CDR1 is LGHNT and CDR2 is FRNRAP. This CDR3 has 13 amino acids. Here the CDR3 reads CASGFDSGGEQFF. CDR3 in DNA: TGTGCTAGTGGTTTCGACAGTGGCGGTGAGCAGTTCTTC.

The chain is built from TRBV20-1 and TRBJ2-7; 11 positions match TRBD1. Germline V lookup: CDR1 DFQATT, CDR2 SNEGSKA (reference sequence). The CDR3 contains 14 residues. Losses at the gene ends were 7 bases for V and 4 bases for J; bases not matched to a gene: 9. For the CDR3, the DNA is TGCAGTGGTAGCTCAGGACAGGGGGCATACGAGCAGTACTTC. This translates into CSGSSGQGAYEQYF.

To note about this clonotype: Given a much more abundant clone one base away, this may be a read error. The rearrangement uses TRBV7-8 and TRBJ1-1, with D possibly matching TRBD1 (6 bases). Per germline, CDR1 SGHVS and CDR2 FQNEAQ. This CDR3 is built from 14 residues. This CDR3 reads CASSPGHQNTGAFF. The CDR3 coding sequence is TGTGCCAGCAGCCCGGGACATCAGAACACTGGAGCTTTCTTT.

This clonotype was found a few times. This may come from a read error, since a much larger clone is one base off. J is TRBJ1-5 and V is TRBV6-2 or TRBV6-3, with D perhaps TRBD1 (6 bases). The V end lost 7 bases, the J end lost 7 bases, and 17 bases lay between the germline ends. Germline V gene lookup returns CDR1 MNHEY and CDR2 SVGEGT. The CDR3 extends over 14 amino acids. CDR3 sequence (DNA): TGTGCCAGCAAAGCGTACAGGGAAAACCAGCCCCAGCATTTT. This gives the protein CASKAYRENQPQHF.

Concerning this clonotype: Being one base from a much bigger clone, this may be a read error. This chain uses TRBV5-1 with TRBJ1-3; D is uncertain. Germline loops: CDR1 SGHRS, CDR2 YFSETQ. The CDR3 loop spans 14 amino acids. This CDR3 is CASSFDTRGKTIYF. CDR3 nucleotide sequence: TGCGCCAGCAGCTTCGACACTCGTGGAAAGACCATATATTTT.

This rearrangement joins TRBV30 to TRBJ1-5; D unresolved. V was trimmed by 1 base and J by 6 bases, leaving 10 bases between them. From germline, CDR1 is GTSNPN and CDR2 SVGIG (reference sequence). The CDR3 spans 13 residues. CDR3 residues: CAWSDWNSQPQHF. The CDR3 DNA reads TGTGCCTGGAGTGATTGGAACAGTCAGCCCCAGCATTTT.

Regarding this clonotype: Likely a read error: the CDR3 ends without its conserved phenylalanine or tryptophan. The limits of the CDR3 on the DNA are not certain, so only TCRdb's listed CDR3 is given. The chain combines TRBV20-1 with TRBJ2-1; the tabulated D call, TRBD1, remains unverified against the DNA. Germline V gene lookup returns CDR1 DFQATT and CDR2 SNEGSKA (reference sequence). The CDR3 is made up of 14 amino acids, end residues included. The CDR3 is CSARVRGGRGEHFL.

On this clonotype itself: Compared with germline, one end of the junction differs, possibly owing to a read error. The chain carries TRBV11-2 and TRBJ1-6; unclear D gene. Germline V gene data show CDR1 as SGHAT and CDR2 as FQNNGV. The CDR3 spans 15 residues. The CDR3 sequence: CASSLGGENNSPVHF. The CDR3 nucleotides read TGTGCCAGCAGCTTAGGCGGGGAGAATAATTCACCCGTCCACTTT.

This sequence joins TRBV11-1 and TRBJ2-1, with D maybe TRBD2 (5 bases). This CDR3 has 14 amino acids. Germline CDR1 and CDR2: SGHAT and FQDESV (reference sequence). V dropped 8 bases and J dropped 13 bases, with 24 bases sitting between them. Written as DNA, the CDR3 is TGTGCCAGCGGCGTTTACTGGACCGCGGGTGACCAGTTCTTC. As protein: CASGVYWTAGDQFF.

To note about this clonotype: It may be a read error: a sequence one base away is much more abundant. The V and J genes are TRBV5-1 and TRBJ2-1, with 7 positions matching TRBD1. CDR1 is SGHRS and CDR2 is YFSETQ in the germline V gene. CDR3 length: 16 amino acids. The DNA for the CDR3 is TGCGCCAGCAGCTTGGCACAGGGGACCCCCTACAATCAGCAGTTCTTC. This gives the protein CASSLAQGTPYNQQFF.

As for this clonotype: Given a much more abundant clone one base away, this may be a read error. This rearrangement joins TRBV12-3 or TRBV12-4 to TRBJ1-2, with D possibly matching TRBD1 (5 bases). This CDR3 is 15 amino acids long. The V end lost 6 bases, the J end lost 4 bases, and 18 bases lay between the germline ends. The CDR3 region has the DNA TGTGCCAGCAGCCTGCGGGGGGTTGGTAGCTATGGCTACACCTTC. Its protein is CASSLRGVGSYGYTF.

This sequence joins TRBV29-1 and TRBJ1-1; perhaps TRBD1 as D (6 bases). The germline gives CDR1 SQVTM, CDR2 ANQGSEA. The CDR3 covers 12 residues. CDR3 amino acids: CMAQEGETEAFF. In DNA form, the CDR3 reads TGCATGGCCCAGGAGGGGGAAACTGAAGCTTTCTTT.

The J gene is TRBJ1-5, the V gene TRBV6-5; TRBD1 aligns across 8 bases. Per germline, CDR1 MNHEY and CDR2 SVGAGI. This CDR3 is built from 15 residues. With 10 bases clipped from V and 6 bases from J, the junction kept 14 bases outside the gene matches. CDR3 region: CAKSYGGQGSQPQHF. The DNA for the CDR3 is TGTGCCAAGAGTTACGGTGGACAGGGTAGTCAGCCCCAGCATTTT.

The CDR3 is CSGILTVVGNYEQYF. CDR3 bases: TGCAGCGGCATTCTGACAGTCGTGGGAAACTACGAGCAGTACTTC. V is TRBV20-1 and J is TRBJ2-7; TRBD1 is a possible D gene (5 bases). The CDR3 loop spans 15 amino acids. In germline, CDR1 is DFQATT, CDR2 SNEGSKA (reference sequence).

In the case of this clonotype: At one of its ends the junction is not consistent with the germline gene, which may arise from a read error. The chain couples TRBV4-2 to TRBJ2-6; D is uncertain. Germline loops: CDR1 LGHNA, CDR2 YNFKEQ. The length of the CDR3 is 16 residues. The CDR3 spells CASSQELSYGVNVLTF. The CDR3 region has the DNA TGTGCCAGCAGCCAAGAATTGAGTTATGGGGTCAACGTCCTGACTTTC.

A remark on this clonotype: No conserved phenylalanine or tryptophan ends this CDR3, so it is likely a read error. The V and J genes are TRBV29-1 and TRBJ2-5; 7 bases line up with TRBD2. Germline CDR1 and CDR2: SQVTM and ANQGSEA. The CDR3 runs 13 residues. This chain's CDR3 is CSVGLAGEDTQYS. In nucleotides, the CDR3 is TGCAGCGTTGGATTGGCGGGGGAAGATACCCAGTACTCC.

The chain uses TRBV11-2 and TRBJ2-1, with D possibly matching TRBD1 (5 bases). The CDR3 loop spans 14 amino acids. Trimming left V 4 bases short and J 4 bases short, with 11 bases between. The germline V gene has CDR1 SGHAT and CDR2 FQNNGV. Here the CDR3 reads CASSYRTRYNEQFF. DNA for the CDR3: TGTGCCAGCAGCTACAGGACGAGATACAATGAGCAGTTCTTC.